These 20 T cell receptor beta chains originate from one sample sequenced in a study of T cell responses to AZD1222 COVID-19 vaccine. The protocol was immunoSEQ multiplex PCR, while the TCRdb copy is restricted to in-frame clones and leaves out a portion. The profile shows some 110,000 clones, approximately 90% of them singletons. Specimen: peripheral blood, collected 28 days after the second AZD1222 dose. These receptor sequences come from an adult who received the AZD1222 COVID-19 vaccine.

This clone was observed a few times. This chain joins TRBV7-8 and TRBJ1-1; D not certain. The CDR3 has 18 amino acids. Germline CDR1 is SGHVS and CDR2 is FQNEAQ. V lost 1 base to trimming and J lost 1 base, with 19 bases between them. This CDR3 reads CASSLERSGLVRNTEAFF. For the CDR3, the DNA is TGTGCCAGCAGCTTAGAAAGAAGCGGGTTAGTCAGGAACACTGAAGCTTTCTTT.

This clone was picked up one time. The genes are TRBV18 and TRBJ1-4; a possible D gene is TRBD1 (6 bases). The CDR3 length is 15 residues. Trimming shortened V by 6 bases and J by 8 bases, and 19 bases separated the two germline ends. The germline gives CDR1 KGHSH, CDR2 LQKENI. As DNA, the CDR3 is TGTGCCAGCTCCCCCGCGAGTGGGACACCCGAAAAACTGTTTTTT. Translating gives CASSPASGTPEKLFF.

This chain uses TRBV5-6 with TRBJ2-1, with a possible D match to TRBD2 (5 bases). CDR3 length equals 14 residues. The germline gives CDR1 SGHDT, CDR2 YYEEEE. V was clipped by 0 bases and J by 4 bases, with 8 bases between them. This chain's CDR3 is CASSLARRYNEQFF. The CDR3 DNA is TGTGCCAGCAGCTTGGCGCGGAGGTACAATGAGCAGTTCTTC. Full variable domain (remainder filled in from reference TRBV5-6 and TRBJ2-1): DAGVTQSPTHLIKTRGQQVTLRCSPKSGHDTVSWYQQALGQGPQFIFQYYEEEERQRGNFPDRFSGHQFPNYSSELNVNALLLGDSALYLCASSLARRYNEQFFGPGTRLTVL.

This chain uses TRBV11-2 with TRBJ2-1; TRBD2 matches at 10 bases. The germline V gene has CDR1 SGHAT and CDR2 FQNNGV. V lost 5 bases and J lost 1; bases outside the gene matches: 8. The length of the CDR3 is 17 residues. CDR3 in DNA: TGTGCCAGCAGCCCCCGAGCGGGGGGGCGGTCCTACAATGAGCAGTTCTTC. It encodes CASSPRAGGRSYNEQFF.

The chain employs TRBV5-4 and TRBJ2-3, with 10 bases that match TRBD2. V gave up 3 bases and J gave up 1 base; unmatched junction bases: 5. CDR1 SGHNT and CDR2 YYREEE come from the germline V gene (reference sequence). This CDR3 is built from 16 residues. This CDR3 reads CASSSRGTSGTDTQYF. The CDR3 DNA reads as TGTGCCAGCAGCTCGCGCGGGACTAGCGGCACAGATACGCAGTATTTT.

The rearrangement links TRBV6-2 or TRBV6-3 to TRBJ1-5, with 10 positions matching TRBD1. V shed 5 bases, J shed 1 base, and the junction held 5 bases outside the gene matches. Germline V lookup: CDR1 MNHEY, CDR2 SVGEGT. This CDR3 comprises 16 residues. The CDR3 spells CASSAWTGGSNQPQHF. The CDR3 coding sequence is TGTGCCAGCAGTGCCTGGACAGGGGGGAGCAATCAGCCCCAGCATTTT.

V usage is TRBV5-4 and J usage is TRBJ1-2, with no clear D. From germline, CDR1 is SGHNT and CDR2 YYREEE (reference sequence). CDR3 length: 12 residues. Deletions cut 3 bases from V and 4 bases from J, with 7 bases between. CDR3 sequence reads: CASSSDGYGYTF. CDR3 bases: TGTGCCAGCAGCTCCGATGGCTATGGCTACACCTTC.

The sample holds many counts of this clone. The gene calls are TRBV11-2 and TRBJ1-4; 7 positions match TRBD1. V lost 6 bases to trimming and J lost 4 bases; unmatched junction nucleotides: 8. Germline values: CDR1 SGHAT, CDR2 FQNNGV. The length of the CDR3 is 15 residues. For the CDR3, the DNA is TGTGCCAGCAGTTCGCGGAGACAGGGTAATGAAAAACTGTTTTTT. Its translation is CASSSRRQGNEKLFF.

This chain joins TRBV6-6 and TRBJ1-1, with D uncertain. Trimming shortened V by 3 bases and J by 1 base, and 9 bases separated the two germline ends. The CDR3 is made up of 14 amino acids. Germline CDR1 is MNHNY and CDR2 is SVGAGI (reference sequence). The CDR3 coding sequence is TGTGCCAGCAGTTATAAATCCGGGAACACTGAAGCTTTCTTT. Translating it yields CASSYKSGNTEAFF.

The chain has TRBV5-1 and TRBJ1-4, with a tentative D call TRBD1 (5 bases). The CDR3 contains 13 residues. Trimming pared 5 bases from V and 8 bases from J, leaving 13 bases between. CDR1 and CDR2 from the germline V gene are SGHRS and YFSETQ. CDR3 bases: TGCGCCAGCAGTCCGGACATGGGGGAAAAACTGTTTTTT. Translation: CASSPDMGEKLFF.

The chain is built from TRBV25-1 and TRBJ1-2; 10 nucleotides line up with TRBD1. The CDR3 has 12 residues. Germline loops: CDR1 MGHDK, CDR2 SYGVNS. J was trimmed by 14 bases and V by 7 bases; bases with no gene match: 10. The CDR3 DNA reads TGTGCCAGCATGACAGGGGGCACGTTGGTGACCTTC. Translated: CASMTGGTLVTF.

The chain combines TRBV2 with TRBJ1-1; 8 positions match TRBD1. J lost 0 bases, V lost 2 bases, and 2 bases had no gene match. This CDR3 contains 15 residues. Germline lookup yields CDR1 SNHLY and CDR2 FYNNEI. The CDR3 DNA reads TGTGCCAGCAGTGAACAGGGGGCTATGAACACTGAAGCTTTCTTT. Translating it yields CASSEQGAMNTEAFF.

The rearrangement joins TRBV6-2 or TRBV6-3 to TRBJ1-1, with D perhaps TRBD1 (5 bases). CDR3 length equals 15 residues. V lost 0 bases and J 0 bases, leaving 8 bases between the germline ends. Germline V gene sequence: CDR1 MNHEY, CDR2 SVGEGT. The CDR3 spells CASSYSAGLNTEAFF. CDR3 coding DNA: TGTGCCAGCAGTTACTCGGCAGGGTTGAACACTGAAGCTTTCTTT.

CDR3 DNA sequence: TGTGCCAGCAGCCCTAAGGGACTCCGCAATGAGCAGTTCTTC. It is translated as CASSPKGLRNEQFF. J is TRBJ2-1 and V is TRBV11-1; D possibly corresponds to TRBD2 (6 bases). The V gene's germline CDR1 is SGHAT and CDR2 FQDESV (reference sequence). V lost 5 bases, J lost 6 bases, and 14 bases lay in between. This CDR3 is 14 amino acids long.

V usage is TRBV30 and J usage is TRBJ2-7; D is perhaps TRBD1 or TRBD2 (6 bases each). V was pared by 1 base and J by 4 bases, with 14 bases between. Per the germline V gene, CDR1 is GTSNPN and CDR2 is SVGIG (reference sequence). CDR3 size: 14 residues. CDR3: CAWSEGGSSYEQYF. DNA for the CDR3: TGTGCCTGGAGTGAAGGGGGGTCTTCTTACGAGCAGTACTTC. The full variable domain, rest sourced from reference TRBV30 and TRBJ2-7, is SQTIHQWPATLVQPVGSPLSLECTVEGTSNPNLYWYRQAAGRGLQLLFYSVGIGQISSEVPQNLSASRPQDRQFILSSKKLLLSDSGFYLCAWSEGGSSYEQYFGPGTRLTVT.

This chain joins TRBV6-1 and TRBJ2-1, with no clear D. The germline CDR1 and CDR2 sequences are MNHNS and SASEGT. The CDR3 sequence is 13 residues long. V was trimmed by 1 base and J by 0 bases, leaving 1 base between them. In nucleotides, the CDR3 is TGTGCCAGCAGTGAAGGCTCCTACAATGAGCAGTTCTTC. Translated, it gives CASSEGSYNEQFF.

As DNA, the CDR3 is TGTGCCAGCAGCGTAGGAGGACTAGCGCGCAACACCGGGGAGCTGTTTTTT. It translates to CASSVGGLARNTGELFF. The chain has TRBV9 and TRBJ2-2; 9 bases are a match to TRBD2. The trim removed 0 bases at V and 2 bases at J, leaving 5 bases unmatched. Germline assignment: CDR1 SGDLS and CDR2 YYNGEE. The CDR3 has 17 residues.

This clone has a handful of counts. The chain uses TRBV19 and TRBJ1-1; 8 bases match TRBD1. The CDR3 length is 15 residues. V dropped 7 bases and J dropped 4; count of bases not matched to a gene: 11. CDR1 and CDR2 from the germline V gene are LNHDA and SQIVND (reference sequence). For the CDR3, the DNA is TGTGCCAGTATCCCGCCCGGGACAGGAGGCACTGAAGCTTTCTTT. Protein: CASIPPGTGGTEAFF.

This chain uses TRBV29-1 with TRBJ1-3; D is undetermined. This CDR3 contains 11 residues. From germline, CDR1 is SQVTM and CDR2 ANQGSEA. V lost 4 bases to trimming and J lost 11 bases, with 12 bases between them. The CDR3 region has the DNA TGCAGCGTTGGAGAGGGAGGAGCCATATATTTT. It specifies CSVGEGGAIYF. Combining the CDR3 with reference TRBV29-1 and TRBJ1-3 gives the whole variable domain SAVISQKPSRDICQRGTSLTIQCQVDSQVTMMFWYRQQPGQSLTLIATANQGSEATYESGFVIDKFPISRPNLTFSTLTVSNMSPEDSSIYLCSVGEGGAIYFGEGSWLTVV.

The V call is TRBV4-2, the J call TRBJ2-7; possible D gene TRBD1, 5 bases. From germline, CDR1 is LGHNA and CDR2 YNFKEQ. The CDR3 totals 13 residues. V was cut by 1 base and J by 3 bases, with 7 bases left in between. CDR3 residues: CASSQADSYEQYF. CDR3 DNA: TGTGCCAGCAGCCAAGCCGACAGCTACGAGCAGTACTTC.